This T cell receptor beta chain was identified during a study of cytomegalovirus exposure and HLA in healthy donors (dated by TCRdb to 2016 to 2017). Notes on the research overall: An earlier analysis of some 600 of the donors reported 276 Gb of sequence data and around 120 million unique TCR beta sequences obtained from approximately 180 million T cells. An early release covering roughly 580 HLA-typed donors comprised 250 to 350 gigabases of sequencing data and about 90 million unique TCR sequences. The genetic ancestry cluster associated with self-reported Caucasian donors included 81% of the roughly 400 genotyped donors. The study aimed to test whether signatures of past pathogen exposure could be identified by cataloging public T cell receptors. The T cell repertoires of 666 subjects were profiled by immunosequencing and related to cytomegalovirus serostatus. A separate validation cohort of roughly 130 different subjects was used in addition to the approximately 670-subject first cohort. The study combined high-throughput TCR immunosequencing, statistical association of individual TCRs with disease status, and machine learning to predict cytomegalovirus infection status. In a later analysis, previously published TCR beta repertoires from 600 to 850 donors were re-analyzed and high-resolution HLA genotyping was added so that TCR occurrence patterns could be studied. The later analysis used no new phenotypic data to find candidate immune exposures, relying instead on TCR beta sequences and their occurrence across donors. In an earlier analysis of a few hundred of the donors, high-throughput TCR beta sequencing was used to judge whether each TCR beta V gene segment behaved as functional or pseudogenic. Donor age, sex, ethnicity and CMV serostatus were compiled alongside the repertoire data. A later genetic analysis took genome-wide SNP genotypes for about 55% of the roughly 670 donors and used that subset as a discovery cohort. All discovery cohort repertoires had been generated on a single sequencing platform. Class I and class II HLA loci were covered by the typing at four-digit resolution. The number of donors typed differed by locus, with about 629-630 for A, B, C, DRB1 and DQB1, around 500 for DQA1, 600 to 610 for DPA1, and under 490 for DPB1. Several DR-DQ haplotypes were treated as single units for association and clustering because of strong linkage in the cohort. Among 350 to 400 genotyped donors of the cohort, an average of about 240,000 unique TCR beta nucleotide sequences were sequenced per donor, roughly 18% of them non-productive. Study-wide conclusions, independent of this receptor: In a later analysis, most CMV-associated TCR beta chains were found to appear HLA-restricted, with HLA associations seemingly driven largely by CMV exposure. A further reported finding was that TCR beta sequences accurately predicted the HLA-A and HLA-B alleles for most subjects in the first cohort. A cluster of highly shared sequence variants was judged likely to represent a technical artifact of the sequencing pipeline. According to a later analysis, TCR association rates differed among HLA loci, with DRB1 alleles showing the most associated TCRs and HLA-C alleles showing the fewest. The cohort was sequenced for TCR beta chains only, and without alpha or paired-chain data the features that could be detected were limited. The presence/absence analyses assumed that sequencing depth was roughly uniform across donors, and that assumption may not be true. Assigning TCR associations to individual alleles was difficult when HLA alleles, especially DR and DQ, strongly co-occurred. In an earlier analysis of approximately 590 of the donors, most TCR beta V segments were observed in productive rearrangements about 90% or about 30% of the time, broadly matching IMGT annotations. Most TCR sequences were seen in very few donors, while some public TCRs were found in many individuals. In a later genetic analysis, fewer N-insertions in productive TCRs were reported among donors in an Asian-associated ancestry cluster than the 666-donor mean. A later analysis reported that several top co-occurrence clusters appeared linked to parvovirus B19, influenza, CMV and Epstein-Barr virus. CMV serostatus was the only immune exposure information available for the cohort. A few of the identified cytomegalovirus-associated TCR beta chains were confirmed in vitro to be specific for cytomegalovirus antigens. V-gene and J-gene trimming of TCR beta chains was associated with a missense DCLRE1C variant in a later genetic analysis, and the association was replicated in an independent cohort. HLA typing was unavailable for some donors at each locus, so association tests used only the typed subset. In the study, approximately 150 TCR beta chains were listed as associated with cytomegalovirus. Because counts were too low, 15 to 20 rarely observed V segments, including chromosome 9 orphons, were excluded from the earlier analysis of around 590 of the donors. In both the original and validation cohorts, the classifier was reported to diagnose cytomegalovirus status with high specificity and sensitivity. Specific HLA alleles were associated with 15,000 to 20,000 TCR beta sequences at a false discovery rate of 0.05 in a later analysis. Compared with equally common non-associated chains, HLA-associated TCR beta chains in a later analysis were more clonally expanded and had lower generation probabilities. The authors suggested that the approach could potentially be extended to other disease states and immunological phenotypes. Correlated functional status among segregating V segments might reflect linkage disequilibrium, but an unknown experimental factor could not be ruled out.

In total, over 600 healthy bone marrow donors made up the cohort. At the time of sampling, every cohort member was nominally healthy, though immune exposures that went unrecorded were likely present. The donor was CMV seronegative and belonged to the group of over 350 seronegative cohort members. A peripheral blood sample was collected from each donor, and TCR beta sequencing was performed on peripheral blood mononuclear cells. Genomic DNA was extracted from the blood cell samples with the Qiagen DNeasy Blood Extraction Kit. For this clone: Which antigen it targets is not known. The record has no base qualities; no much larger clone is one base away.

The receptor library was made with the immunoSEQ multiplex PCR assay. The multiplex PCR relied on a mix of 60 forward primers for TCR Vbeta segments and 13 reverse primers for TCR Jbeta segments. The CDR3 region of rearranged TCR beta genes was amplified from genomic DNA by a multiplex PCR assay. On the Illumina HiSeq System, the amplified TCR beta libraries were sequenced as 87-base-pair reads. From the authors' description of their analysis: A later analysis counted about 80 million unique TCR beta chains across the 670 or so repertoires, and 10 million to 12 million of these chains were shared by at least two donors. Raw reads were error-corrected and collapsed into unique sequences by a nearest-neighbor algorithm in which closely related sequences were merged to remove PCR and sequencing errors. To assign V, D and J gene segments, CDR3 sequences were aligned to IMGT reference sequences. For a sequence to be retained, a match of at least six nucleotides was required to both a V gene segment and a J gene segment. A rearrangement counted as productive if the CDR3 had no stop codons and remained in frame with V and J, and every other rearrangement counted as non-productive. CDR3 was defined according to IMGT convention as the region running from the second conserved V-encoded cysteine to the conserved J-encoded phenylalanine. Sequences without an unambiguous match to a single V gene segment were excluded from the earlier analysis of about 600 of the donors. In an earlier analysis of 450 to 700 of the donors, V segments were called functional above 56.7% productive rearrangements and were called segregating when the between-donor standard deviation exceeded 5%. A statistical classification framework was built to diagnose cytomegalovirus status from the catalog of TCR beta chain sequences. In a later analysis, V and J genes were assigned by comparing TCR nucleotide sequences against IMGT/GENE-DB human TR gene sequences. The TCRdist pipeline was used in a later analysis to assign CDR3 sequences and most-parsimonious VDJ recombination scenarios. In a later analysis, each TCR beta chain was defined by its CDR3 amino acid sequence together with its V-gene family, and reads without a unique V-gene family were excluded. As a way to deal with suspected cross-contamination and a sequencing artifact, a later analysis dropped 450 to 600 nucleotide sequences that were highly shared and had low generation probability. A later analysis calculated a clonal expansion index for each public chain from normalized within-repertoire ranks of inferred template counts. A later analysis computed generation probabilities with a VDJ recombination model fitted to out-of-frame rearrangements, and checked the results against IGoR. In a later analysis, hypergeometric tests were used to score TCR-TCR, TCR-HLA and TCR-CMV co-occurrence, with a repertoire-size bias correction applied to TCR pairs. A later analysis estimated false discovery rates by permuting HLA or CMV assignments 20 times. A later analysis grouped co-occurring TCRs with DBSCAN, adding TCRdist sequence similarity when clustering within HLA-allele-positive subsets. Co-occurrence clustering excluded repertoires with fewer than 30,000 or more than 120,000 public chains, plus five with anomalous nucleotide sharing. TCRdb retrieved this table from immuneACCESS and kept in-frame rearrangements only. Not all clones are present; in checked studies, unresolved V genes account for under half, and no reason is known for the remainder. That table furnishes V, J and clone size, whereas the DNA furnished D and trimming. The sample profile shows over 85,000 clones; about four fifths of them were found once. The ten top clones hold over 3% of the sample.

The TCR comes from a woman aged 40 to 49 in good health and CMV-seronegative. Input material: PBMCs.

The CDR3 reads as follows: CASREGLATIYEQYF. The sequenced DNA is TGTGCCAGCAGGGAGGGACTAGCGACAATTTACGAGCAGTACTTC. This sequence uses TRBV2 and TRBJ2-7; TRBD2 lines up with 10 middle nucleotides. CDR1 SNHLY and CDR2 FYNNEI are derived from the germline V gene. Unmatched junction bases come to 9, with V trimmed by 6 bases and J by 4 bases. From cysteine to phenylalanine, the CDR3 is 15 amino acids long. The retained sequence is limited to the CDR3, 45 bases, with the frame set at the first base.